Shown below are 20 T cell receptor beta chains from a single sample sequenced in a study of blood T cell repertoires in COVID-19. Generated by immunoSEQ multiplex PCR, the TCRdb table keeps only in-frame clones and is missing some. Here the sample spans 210,000 or so clones, around 86% being singletons. The sequenced sample consisted of PBMCs or T cells enriched from blood (not recorded which). The source of these receptors is a woman between 50 and 59 years old with acute COVID-19.

The rearrangement uses TRBV12-5 and TRBJ2-3; TRBD1 matches 8 bases. The CDR3 length is 15 residues. Looked up from germline, CDR1 is LGHNT and CDR2 is FRNRAP. J gave up 4 bases and V 4 bases, and 7 bases lay outside the gene matches. The CDR3 nucleotides read TGTGCTAGTGGTTGGGCCGGGACAGGAGCAGATACGCAGTATTTT. Its translation is CASGWAGTGADTQYF.

The rearrangement joins TRBV12-5 to TRBJ2-5, with 8 bases aligning to TRBD2. V shed 6 bases, J shed 4 bases, and the junction held 10 bases outside the gene matches. The CDR3 spans 15 residues. CDR1 and CDR2 from the germline V gene are LGHNT and FRNRAP. CDR3 in DNA: TGTGCTAGTGGGTCTTTCGGGGGGGCGTTAGAGACCCAGTACTTC. Translating gives CASGSFGGALETQYF. The full variable domain, rest sourced from reference TRBV12-5 and TRBJ2-5, is DARVTQTPRHKVTEMGQEVTMRCQPILGHNTVFWYRQTMMQGLELLAYFRNRAPLDDSGMPKDRFSAEMPDATLATLKIQPSEPRDSAVYFCASGSFGGALETQYFGPGTRLLVL.

This clone was counted only a few times. This sequence joins TRBV6-2 or TRBV6-3 and TRBJ2-7, with TRBD2 identical over 11 bases. This CDR3 contains 17 residues. The germline V gene has CDR1 MNHEY and CDR2 SVGEGT. The V and J ends lost 2 bases and 2 bases, in that order; junction bases with no gene match: 8. The CDR3 nucleotides are TGTGCCAGCAGTTACCGGGCAACTAGCGGGAGACCCTACGAGCAGTACTTC. It codes for CASSYRATSGRPYEQYF.

This sequence joins TRBV19 and TRBJ1-1; D possibly corresponds to TRBD1 (5 bases). The germline V gene has CDR1 LNHDA and CDR2 SQIVND (reference sequence). V shed 7 bases and J shed 0 bases, with 12 bases lying between them. The CDR3 contains 14 residues. The CDR3 DNA reads TGTGCCAGTACCCAATCCAGGGTGAACACTGAAGCTTTCTTT. Encoded protein: CASTQSRVNTEAFF.

The chain has TRBV7-9 and TRBJ1-5; D may be TRBD1 (5 bases). This CDR3 is 15 amino acids long. Germline values: CDR1 SEHNR, CDR2 FQNEAQ (reference sequence). V gave up 5 bases and J gave up 0 bases, with 11 bases separating them. CDR3 in amino acids: CASSTGQISNQPQHF. Written as DNA, the CDR3 is TGTGCCAGCAGCACTGGACAAATTAGCAATCAGCCCCAGCATTTT.

CDR3 loop: CASRSGPSGDQETQYF. The DNA of the CDR3 is TGCGCCAGCAGGTCCGGTCCTAGCGGGGATCAAGAGACCCAGTACTTC. This chain connects TRBV5-1 to TRBJ2-5; TRBD2 matches 9 bases. The V segment lost 5 bases and the J segment 2 bases; nucleotides outside the gene matches: 10. Germline lookup yields CDR1 SGHRS and CDR2 YFSETQ. The CDR3 loop spans 16 amino acids.

The chain employs TRBV9 and TRBJ1-5; D is possibly TRBD1 (5 bases). Trimming took off 4 bases at V and 1 base at J, with 12 bases between the two ends. The CDR3 is 15 amino acids. Germline V lookup: CDR1 SGDLS, CDR2 YYNGEE. CDR3: CASSLGDWSNQPQHF. Here the CDR3 DNA reads TGTGCCAGCAGCCTAGGGGACTGGAGCAATCAGCCCCAGCATTTT.

The chain carries TRBV5-1 and TRBJ2-6; 8 bases are a match to TRBD1. This CDR3 has 17 amino acids. V was clipped by 6 bases and J by 3 bases; unmatched bases: 11. Germline-derived CDR1 and CDR2 are SGHRS and YFSETQ. DNA of the CDR3: TGCGCCAGCAACGACAGGGGATTCCTAGATGGGGCCAACGTCCTGACTTTC. Its translation: CASNDRGFLDGANVLTF.

The chain combines TRBV19 with TRBJ1-2; 8 nucleotides align to TRBD1. The CDR3 is 16 amino acids. Germline CDR1 is LNHDA and CDR2 is SQIVND (reference sequence). J gave up 0 bases and V 6 bases, and 9 bases lay outside the gene matches. CDR3 bases: TGTGCCAGTAGGATTGACAGGGGAACTTCTAACTATGGCTACACCTTC. Its translation: CASRIDRGTSNYGYTF.

The V gene is TRBV29-1, the J gene TRBJ2-3, with D possibly matching TRBD2 (6 bases). Trimming took off 7 bases at V and 0 bases at J, with 17 bases between the two ends. Germline assignment: CDR1 SQVTM and CDR2 ANQGSEA. The CDR3 spans 15 residues. The CDR3 protein is CSAGLVRDSTDTQYF. CDR3 bases: TGCAGCGCGGGACTGGTGCGGGATAGCACAGATACGCAGTATTTT.

This clone appeared a single time. CDR3 amino acids: CASSSQGFGNQPQHF. DNA for the CDR3: TGTGCCAGCAGTAGCCAGGGTTTCGGCAATCAGCCCCAGCATTTT. This chain connects TRBV6-6 to TRBJ1-5; D is perhaps TRBD1 (5 bases). Between the trimmed V and J ends, which lost 5 bases and 2 bases, there was a span of 13 bases. This CDR3 region has 15 residues. CDR1 MNHNY and CDR2 SVGAGI come from the germline V gene (reference sequence).

The chain links TRBV10-2 to TRBJ1-1, with a tentative D call TRBD1 (5 bases). V shed 6 bases and J shed 1 base, with 9 bases lying between them. Germline values: CDR1 WSHSY, CDR2 SAAADI. The CDR3 totals 13 residues. The CDR3 here is CASSAQENTEAFF. The CDR3 region has the DNA TGCGCCAGCAGCGCACAGGAGAACACTGAAGCTTTCTTT.

This rearrangement joins TRBV14 to TRBJ2-1; 11 bases align to TRBD2. There are 17 residues in the CDR3. Germline CDR1 SGHDN, CDR2 FVKESK. With V trimmed by 4 bases and J by 9 bases, 14 bases remained unmatched. The CDR3 loop reads CASSPVFSGRALGEQFF. DNA for the CDR3: TGTGCCAGCAGCCCAGTATTTAGCGGGAGGGCACTTGGTGAGCAGTTCTTC. Looking up the rest from reference TRBV14 and TRBJ2-1 gives the full variable domain: EAGVTQFPSHSVIEKGQTVTLRCDPISGHDNLYWYRRVMGKEIKFLLHFVKESKQDESGMPNNRFLAERTGGTYSTLKVQPAELEDSGVYFCASSPVFSGRALGEQFFGPGTRLTVL.

CDR3: CASSLVGVGNQETQYF. The CDR3 DNA follows: TGTGCCAGCAGCTTAGTCGGGGTGGGGAACCAAGAGACCCAGTACTTC. The genes are TRBV7-2 and TRBJ2-5; D perhaps matches TRBD2 (5 bases). V was trimmed by 1 base and J by 0 bases, leaving 12 bases between them. CDR1 and CDR2 (germline): SGHTA, FQGNSA. This CDR3 has 16 residues.

The CDR3 spells CASSPRDEQFF. CDR3 bases: TGCGCCAGCAGCCCCAGGGATGAGCAGTTCTTC. The rearrangement joins TRBV10-2 to TRBJ2-1, with a possible D match to TRBD1 (5 bases). Germline V gene lookup returns CDR1 WSHSY and CDR2 SAAADI. Trimming removed 6 bases from V and 8 bases from J, with 8 bases in between. The CDR3 has 11 residues.

This chain uses TRBV2 with TRBJ1-5; 12 bases are shared with TRBD1. The ends lost 4 bases at V and 6 bases at J; junction bases unmatched: 7. This CDR3 has 16 residues. Germline lookup yields CDR1 SNHLY and CDR2 FYNNEI. The CDR3 DNA sequence: TGTGCCAGCAGTGTTATGGGACAGGGGGCAGGTCAGCCCCAGCATTTT. The encoded protein is CASSVMGQGAGQPQHF. The complete variable domain, with remaining parts taken from reference TRBV2 and TRBJ1-5, reads EPEVTQTPSHQVTQMGQEVILRCVPISNHLYFYWYRQILGQKVEFLVSFYNNEISEKSEIFDDQFSVERPDGSNFTLKIRSTKLEDSAMYFCASSVMGQGAGQPQHFGDGTRLSIL.

The chain recombines TRBV3-1 (or the pseudogene TRBV3-2) with TRBJ2-3, with D maybe TRBD2 (6 bases). Germline assignment: CDR1 LGHDT and CDR2 YNNKEL (reference sequence). This CDR3 has 15 amino acids. Trimming removed 4 bases at V and 0 bases at J, with 11 bases between. CDR3 in amino acids: CASSPSAGSTDTQYF. The CDR3 DNA reads as TGTGCCAGCAGCCCGTCAGCGGGTAGCACAGATACGCAGTATTTT.

J is TRBJ2-1 and V is TRBV7-2; D possibly corresponds to TRBD2 (5 bases). Germline V gene sequence: CDR1 SGHTA, CDR2 FQGNSA. This CDR3 spans 16 amino acids. V shed 0 bases and J shed 0 bases, with 9 bases lying between them. The CDR3 loop is CASSLAAASSYNEQFF. In DNA form, the CDR3 reads TGTGCCAGCAGCTTAGCAGCGGCCAGCTCCTACAATGAGCAGTTCTTC.

J is TRBJ2-3 and V is TRBV6-2 or TRBV6-3; TRBD2 agrees at 12 bases. The germline V gene has CDR1 MNHEY and CDR2 SVGEGT. The V and J ends lost 5 bases and 2 bases, in that order; junction bases with no gene match: 8. The length of the CDR3 is 17 residues. The CDR3 loop reads CASSLKLAGGVTDTQYF. The CDR3 DNA sequence: TGTGCCAGCAGTCTAAAGCTAGCGGGAGGGGTCACAGATACGCAGTATTTT.

CDR3 DNA: TGTGCCATCAGTGAGGAGAGGGGGCCCTACGAGCAGTACTTC. It encodes CAISEERGPYEQYF. The rearrangement links TRBV10-3 to TRBJ2-7; TRBD1 matches at 7 bases. Trimming cost V 2 bases and J 2 bases; bases outside gene matches: 3. This CDR3 comprises 14 residues. Germline CDR1 and CDR2: ENHRY and SYGVKD.